The 21 T cell receptor beta chains below were found in one sample sequenced in a study of T cell repertoires in cytomegalovirus infection. The antigens for these receptors are not known. Each CDR3 protein gets one entry after TCRdb re-called the reads with MiXCR. The sample lists approximately 70,000 distinct CDR3 sequences; about 20% were seen once. Sequencing used CD8+ T cells from cultured PBMCs, obtained from culture after CMV antigen stimulation. These receptors came from a human donor in good health (CMV status not recorded). Some clones in this sample may be carry-over from other donors' samples.

The J gene is TRBJ1-1, the V gene TRBV27; tentatively, D is TRBD1 (5 bases). V was clipped by 6 bases and J by 11 bases, with 13 bases between them. The CDR3 covers 11 residues. The germline V gene encodes CDR1 MNHEY and CDR2 SMNVEV (reference sequence). The CDR3 nucleotides read TGTGCCAGCAGGGGACGGGACGGGGCTTTCTTT. Its translation: CASRGRDGAFF.

The CDR3 DNA reads TGTGCCAGCAGCTTTCAGGACACAGATACGCAGTATTTT. Its translation is CASSFQDTDTQYF. The gene calls are TRBV7-8 and TRBJ2-3; D uncertain. The CDR3 has 13 amino acids. Trimming took 3 bases from V and 2 from J, leaving 6 bases between them. Germline V gives CDR1 SGHVS, CDR2 FQNEAQ.

This clonotype was picked up many times. This sequence joins TRBV11-2 and TRBJ2-3, with D tentatively TRBD2 (5 bases). Germline-derived CDR1 and CDR2 are SGHAT and FQNNGV. The CDR3 runs to 16 residues. V shed 3 bases and J shed 0 bases, with 13 bases lying between them. Here the CDR3 reads CASSLGVPGSTDTQYF. DNA for the CDR3: TGTGCCAGCAGCTTGGGAGTTCCCGGTAGCACAGATACGCAGTATTTT.

Points on this clonotype: A much larger clone sits a single nucleotide away, making a read error possible. The rearrangement joins TRBV7-9 to TRBJ1-1; 8 nucleotides agree with TRBD1. This CDR3 region has 14 residues. Germline values: CDR1 SEHNR, CDR2 FQNEAQ (reference sequence). The CDR3 loop reads CDSSEAQGATEAFF. The CDR3 DNA is TGTGACAGCAGCGAAGCGCAGGGGGCCACTGAAGCTTTCTTT.

This clonotype has at least ten counts. The CDR3 bases are TGTGCCAGCAGCTTAGGATCAGGGTCCTACGAGCAGTACTTC. Translation: CASSLGSGSYEQYF. The chain recombines TRBV11-2 with TRBJ2-7; D perhaps matches TRBD1 (5 bases). Germline CDR1 SGHAT, CDR2 FQNNGV. The CDR3 has 14 residues. Trimming shortened V by 1 base and J by 1 base, and 8 bases separated the two germline ends.

This chain links TRBV7-9 with TRBJ1-3, with 8 nucleotides matching TRBD1. Germline CDR1 and CDR2: SEHNR and FQNEAQ (reference sequence). Losses at the gene ends were 6 bases for V and 2 bases for J; bases not matched to a gene: 9. This CDR3 is 16 amino acids long. CDR3 residues: CASRTRTGTTGNTIYF. DNA of the CDR3: TGTGCCAGCAGAACCCGGACAGGGACAACTGGAAACACCATATATTTT. Combining the CDR3 with reference TRBV7-9 and TRBJ1-3 gives the whole variable domain DTGVSQNPRHKITKRGQNVTFRCDPISEHNRLYWYRQTLGQGPEFLTYFQNEAQLEKSRLLSDRFSAERPKGSFSTLEIQRTEQGDSAMYLCASRTRTGTTGNTIYFGEGSWLTVV.

V is TRBV27 and J is TRBJ1-2, with D tentatively TRBD1 (6 bases). The V gene's germline CDR1 is MNHEY and CDR2 SMNVEV (reference sequence). V was pared by 5 bases and J by 5 bases, with 18 bases between. The CDR3 runs 15 residues. The CDR3 DNA reads TGTGCCAGCAGTCCCTGGGGGGCTTACAGATATGGCTACACCTTC. Translated, it gives CASSPWGAYRYGYTF.

This clonotype was recorded at least ten times. This chain uses TRBV6-5 with TRBJ2-5; D is unresolved. The V end was cut by 2 bases, the J end by 1 base, with 8 bases between. The CDR3 loop spans 14 amino acids. CDR1 is MNHEY and CDR2 is SVGAGI in the germline V gene. The CDR3 loop reads CASSYQDGQETQYF. CDR3 DNA sequence: TGTGCCAGCAGTTACCAGGACGGCCAAGAGACCCAGTACTTC.

The chain employs TRBV7-8 and TRBJ2-1; no clear D. The CDR3 spans 18 residues. Trimming took off 4 bases at V and 0 bases at J, with 19 bases between the two ends. Germline loops: CDR1 SGHVS, CDR2 FQNEAQ. The CDR3 sequence: CASSSPLSAESSYNEQFF. In DNA, the CDR3 is TGTGCCAGCAGCTCCCCATTGAGCGCGGAAAGCTCCTACAATGAGCAGTTCTTC.

This sequence joins TRBV7-4 and TRBJ1-1; the D is unclear. Trimming left V 11 bases short and J 1 base short, with 11 bases between. The CDR3 is made up of 12 amino acids. Per germline, CDR1 SGHVT and CDR2 SQSDAQ. CDR3 DNA sequence: TGTGCCGCGAAGGCGGGGAACACTGAAGCTTTCTTT. It yields the protein CAAKAGNTEAFF.

This chain connects TRBV25-1 to TRBJ2-1, with D possibly matching TRBD2 (6 bases). The CDR3 has 18 amino acids. Trimming removed 4 bases at V and 2 bases at J, with 21 bases between. Germline values: CDR1 MGHDK, CDR2 SYGVNS. The CDR3 protein is CASSGSWPGSQAYNEQFF. The CDR3 region has the DNA TGTGCCAGCAGTGGTTCATGGCCCGGGAGCCAGGCCTACAATGAGCAGTTCTTC.

V usage is TRBV7-2 and J usage is TRBJ1-1; D gene unclear. The CDR3 has 13 residues. Between the trimmed V and J ends, which lost 4 bases and 0 bases, there was a span of 6 bases. Germline-derived CDR1 and CDR2 are SGHTA and FQGNSA. CDR3 loop: CASSSLLNTEAFF. CDR3 DNA sequence: TGTGCCAGCAGCTCTCTCCTGAACACTGAAGCTTTCTTT.

This clonotype was seen a handful of times. This chain links TRBV5-5 with TRBJ2-3, with D tentatively TRBD1 (5 bases). This CDR3 has 15 residues. Germline values: CDR1 SGHKS, CDR2 YYEKEE (reference sequence). Deletions cut 4 bases from V and 2 bases from J, with 14 bases between. CDR3 sequence (DNA): TGTGCCAGCAGCCTCACCTCGACAGCCACAGATACGCAGTATTTT. Protein product: CASSLTSTATDTQYF.

This chain links TRBV4-3 with TRBJ1-2; D gene unclear. The CDR3 has 15 residues. Between the trimmed V and J ends, which lost 2 bases and 4 bases, there was a span of 14 bases. Germline V gene data show CDR1 as LGHNA and CDR2 as YSLEER. The CDR3 spells CASSQQFPTIYGYTF. The CDR3 coding sequence is TGCGCCAGCAGCCAACAGTTTCCTACTATCTATGGCTACACCTTC.

A few counts support this clonotype. This chain links TRBV6-5 with TRBJ1-2; no clear D gene. Between the trimmed V and J ends, which lost 6 bases and 1 base, there was a span of 12 bases. CDR1 and CDR2 from the germline V gene are MNHEY and SVGAGI. There are 14 residues in the CDR3. In nucleotides, the CDR3 is TGTGCCAGCAGCCTGACAATGGATAACTATGGCTACACCTTC. This sequence encodes CASSLTMDNYGYTF.

The chain recombines TRBV7-8 with TRBJ1-5; D possibly corresponds to TRBD1 (5 bases). The CDR3 consists of 16 residues. Germline-derived CDR1 and CDR2 are SGHVS and FQNEAQ. The V and J ends lost 2 bases and 4 bases respectively, with 15 bases between them. CDR3 residues: CASSLFSGGGNQPQHF. The DNA for the CDR3 is TGTGCCAGCAGCTTATTTTCTGGGGGTGGAAATCAGCCCCAGCATTTT. Looking up the rest from reference TRBV7-8 and TRBJ1-5 gives the full variable domain: GAGVSQSPRYKVAKRGQDVALRCDPISGHVSLFWYQQALGQGPEFLTYFQNEAQLDKSGLPSDRFFAERPEGSVSTLKIQRTQQEDSAVYLCASSLFSGGGNQPQHFGDGTRLSIL.

This chain links TRBV6-4 with TRBJ2-1, with 14 bases aligning to TRBD2. V lost 6 bases and J lost 4; bases outside the gene matches: 5. The germline V gene encodes CDR1 MRHNA and CDR2 SNTAGT. The CDR3 sequence is 16 residues long. The CDR3 sequence: CASSPGLAGEYNEQFF. The CDR3 DNA sequence: TGTGCCAGCAGCCCGGGACTAGCGGGGGAGTACAATGAGCAGTTCTTC.

This clonotype was seen at least ten times. CDR3 residues: CASSQRTGSIAEAFF. CDR3 coding DNA: TGTGCCAGCAGCCAGAGGACAGGGTCTATTGCTGAAGCTTTCTTT. The chain carries TRBV7-8 and TRBJ1-1, with TRBD1 matching 8 bases. Per germline, CDR1 SGHVS and CDR2 FQNEAQ. Trimming took 5 bases from V and 6 from J; bases not matched to a gene: 11. There are 15 residues in the CDR3. Combining the CDR3 with reference TRBV7-8 and TRBJ1-1 gives the whole variable domain GAGVSQSPRYKVAKRGQDVALRCDPISGHVSLFWYQQALGQGPEFLTYFQNEAQLDKSGLPSDRFFAERPEGSVSTLKIQRTQQEDSAVYLCASSQRTGSIAEAFFGQGTRLTVV.

The J gene is TRBJ2-7, the V gene TRBV7-9; possibly TRBD1 for D (5 bases). The V gene lost 0 bases and the J gene lost 0 bases, with 9 bases spanning the gap. The CDR3 spans 15 residues. The germline V gene encodes CDR1 SEHNR and CDR2 FQNEAQ (reference sequence). In DNA form, the CDR3 reads TGTGCCAGCAGCTTAGCCGGCAGGGCCTCCTACGAGCAGTACTTC. It specifies CASSLAGRASYEQYF.

Comment on this clonotype: The germline gene is not matched at one end of the junction; a read error may be the cause. This chain uses TRBV4-1 with TRBJ1-1; D is uncertain. The germline gives CDR1 MGHRA, CDR2 YSYEKL. CDR3 size: 15 residues. CDR3 DNA sequence: TGCGCCAGCAGCCGAACGGGAGGTGTGAACACTAAAGCTTTCTTT. This translates into CASSRTGGVNTKAFF.

This clonotype turned up a few times. The V and J genes are TRBV6-2 or TRBV6-3 and TRBJ1-5; maybe TRBD1 (6 bases). There are 15 residues in the CDR3. V dropped 0 bases and J dropped 6 bases, with 12 bases sitting between them. Germline values: CDR1 MNHEY, CDR2 SVGEGT. CDR3 sequence (DNA): TGTGCCAGCAGTTACTCGAGAGGGGGTGGTCAGCCCCAGCATTTT. This translates into CASSYSRGGGQPQHF.